These 17 T cell receptor beta chains were all obtained from the same sample, sequenced in a study of CD8 T cells in Susac syndrome. RNA was extracted with the RNeasy kit, and a quantity of about 0.45 to 1 ug was reverse transcribed using random hexamers. A single record per CDR3 protein comes from TCRdb applying MiXCR to the immunoSEQ multiplex PCR reads. The sample gives about 190,000 distinct CDR3 sequences, about 91% of which show up once; about 0.09% is in the top ten. The sequenced material came from CD4+ T cells from PBMCs. All receptors derive from a human donor with Susac syndrome.

Written as DNA, the CDR3 is TGTGCCAGCAGCTTAGTTCATAGCGGATTCACAGATACGCAGTATTTT. As protein: CASSLVHSGFTDTQYF. The chain joins TRBV7-2 to TRBJ2-3, with a possible D match to TRBD2 (6 bases). The CDR3 is 16 residues long. CDR1 is SGHTA and CDR2 is FQGNSA in the germline V gene. Trimming took 1 base from V and 2 from J, leaving 13 bases between them.

V is TRBV30 and J is TRBJ1-1; D is ambiguous. The CDR3 spans 13 residues. The V end was cut by 8 bases, the J end by 5 bases, with 18 bases between. Germline CDR1 reads GTSNPN; CDR2 reads SVGIG (reference sequence). As DNA, the CDR3 is TGTGCCCAGAAGCCGAAGGGTGGTACTGAAGCTTTCTTT. It is translated as CAQKPKGGTEAFF.

The chain employs TRBV29-1 and TRBJ1-2; D not resolved. The CDR3 is 14 residues long. V lost 4 bases to trimming and J lost 3 bases, with 15 bases between them. Germline values: CDR1 SQVTM, CDR2 ANQGSEA. CDR3 sequence: CSVVIPSQYYGYTF. DNA for the CDR3: TGCAGCGTTGTCATCCCCAGCCAGTACTATGGCTACACCTTC.

The chain uses TRBV27 and TRBJ2-7; 7 positions agree with TRBD1. The CDR3 is made up of 13 amino acids. From germline, CDR1 is MNHEY and CDR2 SMNVEV (reference sequence). V shed 6 bases, J shed 2 bases, and the junction held 4 bases outside the gene matches. CDR3 nucleotide sequence: TGTGCCAGCAGACGACAGGGACCCTACGAGCAGTACTTC. It yields the protein CASRRQGPYEQYF.

This chain joins TRBV20-1 and TRBJ2-2, with D perhaps matching TRBD2 (5 bases). The CDR3 is 12 residues long. With 7 bases removed from V and 0 bases from J, the gap between germline ends came to 6 bases. The germline gives CDR1 DFQATT, CDR2 SNEGSKA (reference sequence). This CDR3 is CSVGANTGELFF. The CDR3 nucleotides are TGCAGTGTCGGGGCGAACACCGGGGAGCTGTTTTTT.

The chain combines TRBV2 with TRBJ2-3; no clear D. Germline CDR1 reads SNHLY; CDR2 reads FYNNEI. The CDR3 covers 15 residues. The V end was cut by 3 bases, the J end by 2 bases, with 12 bases between. CDR3 coding DNA: TGTGCCAGCAGTGATGTTCTGGGCTTCACAGATACGCAGTATTTT. Translating it yields CASSDVLGFTDTQYF.

The chain has TRBV12-3 or TRBV12-4 and TRBJ2-7, with 8 bases aligning to TRBD1. The CDR3 length is 15 residues. V gave up 6 bases and J gave up 6 bases; unmatched junction bases: 13. The CDR3, as DNA: TGTGCCAGCAGCACACCCTCGGACAGGGCTGGCGAGCAGTACTTC. This sequence encodes CASSTPSDRAGEQYF.

V and J are TRBV3-1 and TRBJ2-5, with a weak D call TRBD2 (5 bases). This CDR3 is 17 amino acids long. Germline V lookup: CDR1 LGHDT, CDR2 YNNKEL (reference sequence). Deletions cut 1 base from V and 5 bases from J, with 20 bases between. The CDR3 loop reads CASSQGAASQGWETQYF. CDR3 DNA: TGTGCCAGCAGCCAAGGAGCGGCTAGCCAAGGGTGGGAGACCCAGTACTTC.

V gene TRBV12-3 or TRBV12-4 combines with J gene TRBJ1-1; D ambiguous. V was cut by 5 bases and J by 6 bases, with 16 bases left in between. This CDR3 spans 14 amino acids. The CDR3 loop is CASSIEPTGPEAFF. DNA of the CDR3: TGTGCCAGCAGTATCGAACCCACGGGTCCTGAAGCTTTCTTT.

This chain links TRBV7-9 with TRBJ1-1; TRBD1 is a possible D gene (5 bases). CDR3 length: 14 residues. In germline, CDR1 is SEHNR, CDR2 FQNEAQ (reference sequence). V lost 6 bases and J lost 4, with 15 bases in between. The CDR3 reads CASSQTESSTEAFF. As DNA, the CDR3 is TGTGCCAGCAGTCAGACAGAATCTAGCACTGAAGCTTTCTTT.

The V call is TRBV12-3 or TRBV12-4, the J call TRBJ1-5; unclear D gene. Trimming left V 3 bases short and J 2 bases short, with 5 bases between. The CDR3 has 13 amino acids. The DNA for the CDR3 is TGTGCCAGCAGTTTTGGGGGCAATCAGCCCCAGCATTTT. Protein: CASSFGGNQPQHF.

V usage is TRBV27 and J usage is TRBJ1-5, with 9 nucleotides matching TRBD1. This CDR3 has 17 amino acids. Trimming removed 5 bases from V and 7 bases from J; junction bases left unmatched: 15. The V gene's germline CDR1 is MNHEY and CDR2 SMNVEV (reference sequence). CDR3 in amino acids: CASSTVAGQGRGQPQHF. The CDR3 coding sequence is TGTGCCAGCAGTACGGTAGCGGGACAGGGAAGGGGACAGCCCCAGCATTTT.

The CDR3 nucleotides are TGCGCCAGCAGCTTCGACCCCCCTTACGAGCAGTACTTC. Its translation: CASSFDPPYEQYF. This chain connects TRBV5-1 to TRBJ2-7; D remains ambiguous. The CDR3 spans 13 residues. V lost 2 bases and J lost 4, with 10 bases in between. CDR1 is SGHRS and CDR2 is YFSETQ in the germline V gene.

The V call is TRBV10-3, the J call TRBJ2-7, with D tentatively TRBD1 (6 bases). The CDR3 loop spans 14 amino acids. Per the germline V gene, CDR1 is ENHRY and CDR2 is SYGVKD. V gave up 3 bases and J gave up 5 bases, with 14 bases separating them. The CDR3 protein is CAISEQGARDEQYF. CDR3 bases: TGTGCCATCAGTGAACAGGGAGCCCGGGACGAGCAGTACTTC.

This chain links TRBV3-1 with TRBJ2-3; tentatively, D is TRBD2 (5 bases). V lost 6 bases to trimming and J lost 6 bases, with 13 bases between them. The CDR3 runs 13 residues. CDR1 LGHDT and CDR2 YNNKEL come from the germline V gene (reference sequence). CDR3 region: CASSQTRGDTQYF. For the CDR3, the DNA is TGTGCCAGCAGTCAGACCCGGGGTGATACGCAGTATTTT.

In its sample, this clonotype was seen a few times. The rearrangement joins TRBV9 to TRBJ1-6; D call uncertain. The CDR3 runs 12 residues. The V and J ends lost 4 bases and 8 bases respectively, with 7 bases between them. The germline gives CDR1 SGDLS, CDR2 YYNGEE. CDR3 sequence: CASSTLDSPLHF. CDR3 coding DNA: TGTGCCAGCAGCACCCTCGATTCACCCCTCCACTTT.

This clonotype has just a few counts. The genes are TRBV11-2 and TRBJ1-1; 7 nucleotides agree with TRBD1. Losses at the gene ends were 4 bases for V and 1 base for J; bases not matched to a gene: 6. From germline, CDR1 is SGHAT and CDR2 FQNNGV. The CDR3 sequence is 15 residues long. CDR3 protein: CASSSTGTANTEAFF. The CDR3 DNA sequence: TGTGCCAGCAGCTCAACCGGGACAGCGAACACTGAAGCTTTCTTT.